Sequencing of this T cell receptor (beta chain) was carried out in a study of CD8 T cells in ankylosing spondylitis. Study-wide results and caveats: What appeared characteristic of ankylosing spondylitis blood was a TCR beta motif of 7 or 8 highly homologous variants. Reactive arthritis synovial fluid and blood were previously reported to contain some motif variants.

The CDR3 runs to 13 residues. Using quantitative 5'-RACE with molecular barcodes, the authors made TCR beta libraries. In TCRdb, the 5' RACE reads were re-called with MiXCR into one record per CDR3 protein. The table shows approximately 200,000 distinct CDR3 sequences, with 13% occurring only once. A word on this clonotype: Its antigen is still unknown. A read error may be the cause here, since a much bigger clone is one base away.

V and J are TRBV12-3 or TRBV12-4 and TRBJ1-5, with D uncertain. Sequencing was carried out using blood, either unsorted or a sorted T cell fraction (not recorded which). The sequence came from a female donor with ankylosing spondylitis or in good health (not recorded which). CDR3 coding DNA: TGTGCCAGCAGCCTCCTCGAAAATCAGCCCCACCATTTT. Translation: CASSLLENQPHHF.